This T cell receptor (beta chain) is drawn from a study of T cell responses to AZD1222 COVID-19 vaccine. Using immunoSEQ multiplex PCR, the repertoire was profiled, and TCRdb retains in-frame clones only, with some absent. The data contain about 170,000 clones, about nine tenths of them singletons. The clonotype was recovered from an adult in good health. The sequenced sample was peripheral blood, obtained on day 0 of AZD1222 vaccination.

The CDR3 loop reads CASSSQNSGFDTEAFF. The DNA of the CDR3 is TGTGCCAGCAGCTCTCAAAACTCAGGGTTTGACACTGAAGCTTTCTTT. The V call is TRBV3-1 (or the pseudogene TRBV3-2), the J call TRBJ1-1; possibly TRBD1 for D (5 bases). V gave up 5 bases and J gave up 3 bases, with 19 bases separating them. CDR1 is LGHDT, CDR2 YNNKEL, per germline (reference sequence). The CDR3 sequence is 16 residues long.